The present entry profiles one TCR beta chain with its context. In its sample, this clonotype was seen many times. Its antigen target is currently unknown. No much larger clone is present one base from it, and per-base qualities are unavailable. TCR cDNA was synthesized by 5'RACE template switching, which introduced a universal primer site and unique molecular identifiers. Priming for cDNA synthesis came from both the TCR alpha and TCR beta constant segments. Library amplification used two PCR steps, and the second PCR step added sample barcodes and sequencing adapters. Sequencing of libraries was done on Illumina HiSeq 2500 (2x100 bp) or NovaSeq (2x150 bp). From the authors' description of their analysis: Demultiplexing of reads and collapsing into UMI consensus sequences were performed with MIGEC, and V(D)J alignment was carried out with MiXCR. Vaccine-responding clonotypes were identified with edgeR using replicate PBMC samples, with FDR below 0.01 and a log2 fold change above 5 up to day 15 being required. Each bulk clonotype received a CD4 or CD8 identity based on whether the sequenced CD4 or CD8 repertoire contained that clonotype at higher abundance. The public reads were reprocessed in TCRdb via fastp at Q25 and MiXCR, keeping in-frame beta chains. Each record represents a unique CDR3 protein, reported with the most common genes and DNA among its rows. What appears here as the V and J calls and clone size reflects TCRdb's work, not the paper's. This sample lists roughly 120,000 distinct CDR3 sequences; 7.4% were detected once. The top ten hold about 2.7% of the sample.

The sample comes from a study of T cells after yellow fever vaccination (dated by TCRdb to about 2019). General notes on the study: The SMART-Seq v4 Ultra Low Input RNA kit was used to prepare libraries from fractions with low cell numbers. Bulk TCR alpha and beta repertoires were sequenced longitudinally to track T-cell clones before and after primary and booster YFV17D yellow fever vaccination. Two healthy male donors made up the cohort, one aged 18 to 29 years and the other aged 30 to 39 years. Blood was drawn at multiple timepoints before and after primary and secondary immunization, with bulk PBMC replicates and cell subsets isolated. Broad study findings and their caveats: After the booster, most of the clones that had expanded following primary vaccination were detected again (almost 98% of CD4 and around 88% of CD8), which suggests that memory was broadly maintained. The study included only a couple of donors, which limits how far the findings can be generalized. A small share of clonotypes occurred in both CD4 and CD8 compartments, likely arising from convergent recombination. FACS-sorted repertoires could contain abundant contaminating clonotypes from the bulk population, so computational filtering was required. The secondary T-cell response was weaker than the primary response but faster, peaking on day 5 instead of day 15.

In the paper's terms, the treatment or condition label means: live attenuated yellow fever vaccine strain. A standard Ficoll-Paque protocol was used to isolate PBMCs from peripheral blood. Dynabeads CD4 and CD8 positive selection kits were used to isolate the CD4 and CD8 T-cell fractions. TriZol was used to extract RNA from bulk PBMCs, from CD4 and CD8 fractions, and from dextramer-positive and dextramer-negative fractions. Reading the germline V gene gives CDR1 SQVTM and CDR2 ANQGSEA. V and J lose 4 bases and 8 bases, and a span of 11 bases separates them. There are 11 amino acids in the CDR3, from cysteine to phenylalanine inclusive. Kept here is only the CDR3 DNA, which spans 33 bases and is read in frame from base 1.

The V and J genes are TRBV29-1 and TRBJ1-2, with the D segment identity uncertain. The TCR comes from a man between 18 and 29 years old who received the YFV17D yellow fever vaccine. Sample: CD4+ T cells sorted from PBMCs, taken more than 8 days after the first yellow fever vaccination. The nucleotides are TGCAGCGTTGCCGCTGACACCGGCTACACCTTC. This gives the protein CSVAADTGYTF.